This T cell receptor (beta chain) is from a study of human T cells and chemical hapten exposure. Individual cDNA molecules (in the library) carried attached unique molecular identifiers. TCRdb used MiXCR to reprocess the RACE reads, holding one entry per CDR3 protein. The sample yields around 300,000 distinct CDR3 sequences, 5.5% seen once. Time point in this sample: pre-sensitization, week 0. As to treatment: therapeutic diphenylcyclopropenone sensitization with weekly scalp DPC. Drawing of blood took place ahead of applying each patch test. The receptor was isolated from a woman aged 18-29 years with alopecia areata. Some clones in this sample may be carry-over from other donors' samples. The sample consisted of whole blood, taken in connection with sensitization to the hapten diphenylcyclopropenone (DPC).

Written as DNA, the CDR3 is TGTGCCAGCAGCGCTTCAATCCCAAGGGGGGCCGGTTCTGGAAACACCATATATTTT. This gives the protein CASSASIPRGAGSGNTIYF. The chain links TRBV9 to TRBJ1-3, with a tentative D call TRBD1 (6 bases). Trimming cost V 3 bases and J 1 base, with 23 bases left between them. CDR3 length: 19 residues. Germline V gives CDR1 SGDLS, CDR2 YYNGEE.